A single sample gave rise to the 2 T cell receptor beta chains below, sequenced in a study of blood T cell repertoires in COVID-19. Assay: immunoSEQ multiplex PCR; the TCRdb copy retains only in-frame clones and omits some. There are over 250,000 clones in the sample; over 80% occur only once, and over 1.2% lies in the top ten. Sample: peripheral blood. The receptors derive from a woman aged 40 to 49 who had recovered from COVID-19.

The V call is TRBV19, the J call TRBJ2-1, with D uncertain. This CDR3 comprises 14 residues. Germline assignment: CDR1 LNHDA and CDR2 SQIVND (reference sequence). The germline V and J ends were trimmed by 4 bases and 12 bases, with 19 bases remaining between them. This CDR3 reads CASSTPLNYPVQFF. The CDR3 nucleotides are TGTGCCAGTAGTACCCCATTAAACTATCCAGTGCAGTTCTTC.

The chain links TRBV12-5 to TRBJ1-6; no clear D gene. The V end lost 4 bases, the J end lost 7 bases, and 8 bases lay between the germline ends. This CDR3 region has 13 residues. The germline V gene has CDR1 LGHNT and CDR2 FRNRAP. The CDR3: CASGSQSNSPLHF. The CDR3 coding sequence is TGTGCTAGTGGTTCACAGTCCAATTCACCCCTCCACTTT.